Listed below are T cell receptor beta chains from one sample, sequenced in a study of blood T cell repertoires in COVID-19. Clones were read by immunoSEQ multiplex PCR, and TCRdb kept only the in-frame ones, dropping some. The data contain tens of thousands of clones, 75% to 85% of them seen just once; the ten biggest clones take up roughly 10%. Material for sequencing was peripheral blood. The receptors stem from a man between 50 and 59 years old with COVID-19, enrolled during active disease. Each CDR3 is given with its conserved first and last residue. Each record gives: V gene, J gene, CDR3 protein.

>TRBV7-9|TRBJ1-2
CASSLRELSHGYTF
>TRBV14|TRBJ2-7
CASSPLGGGMEQYF
>TRBV3-1/TRBV3-2|TRBJ1-2
CASSQLAENYGYTF
>TRBV5-4|TRBJ2-5
CASSLGGRGEETQYF
>TRBV28|TRBJ2-7
CASRRNYEQYF
>TRBV11-3|TRBJ2-1
CASSRGGGYEQFF
>TRBV4-1|TRBJ1-2
CASSRSDSYGYTF
>TRBV3-1/TRBV3-2|TRBJ2-7
CASSQLAGGSYEQYF
>TRBV5-1|TRBJ1-6
CASSRQGRSNSPLHF
>TRBV27|TRBJ2-7
CASRRGGAGVGEQYF
>TRBV11-2|TRBJ2-7
CASSRDRVAHEQYF
>TRBV9|TRBJ2-5
CASSGGRETQYF
>TRBV6-6|TRBJ1-1
CASRGQGWNTEAFF
>TRBV5-1|TRBJ2-5
CASSSRGRTGGEETQYF